The text below deals with one T cell receptor (beta chain). V was shortened by 6 bases and J by 2 bases, with 20 bases between the two germline ends. Germline V lookup: CDR1 MNHEY, CDR2 SMNVEV (reference sequence). The CDR3 totals 16 residues. These data come from a study of blood T cell repertoires in COVID-19. Overall study: The samples span acute and convalescent COVID-19 from the United States, Italy and Spain. Sources were T cells, B-cell-depleted T cells, or PBMCs; the material itself was cDNA or gDNA.

Original methodology: Estimated nucleated cell counts came from reference gene primer amplification. The data were produced by immunoSEQ multiplex PCR, yet TCRdb's version contains in-frame clones alone and is incomplete. D and trimming come from the DNA, and the V and J calls and clone size come from that table. This table holds roughly 250,000 clones, around 90% found once. The V and J genes are TRBV27 and TRBJ2-7, with TRBD1 as a possible D gene (6 bases). This clonotype originated in a woman aged 25-40 years with acute or convalescent COVID-19. Source material: peripheral blood. The CDR3 is CASSPALTGLTYEQYF. Here the CDR3 DNA reads TGTGCCAGCAGCCCCGCCCTGACAGGACTTACCTACGAGCAGTACTTC.